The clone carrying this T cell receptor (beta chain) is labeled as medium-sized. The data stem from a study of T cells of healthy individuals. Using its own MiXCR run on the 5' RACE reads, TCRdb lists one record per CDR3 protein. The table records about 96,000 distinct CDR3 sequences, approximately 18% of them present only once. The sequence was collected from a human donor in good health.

The CDR3 DNA reads as TGCAGTGCTAGATCGGGACAGCAGCAAGAGACCCAGTACTTC. Amino acid sequence: CSARSGQQQETQYF. This sequence joins TRBV20-1 and TRBJ2-5, with TRBD1 identical over 7 bases. V trimming: 2 bases; J trimming: 2 bases; junction bases outside the gene matches: 5. The CDR3 covers 14 residues. The germline V gene has CDR1 DFQATT and CDR2 SNEGSKA (reference sequence).